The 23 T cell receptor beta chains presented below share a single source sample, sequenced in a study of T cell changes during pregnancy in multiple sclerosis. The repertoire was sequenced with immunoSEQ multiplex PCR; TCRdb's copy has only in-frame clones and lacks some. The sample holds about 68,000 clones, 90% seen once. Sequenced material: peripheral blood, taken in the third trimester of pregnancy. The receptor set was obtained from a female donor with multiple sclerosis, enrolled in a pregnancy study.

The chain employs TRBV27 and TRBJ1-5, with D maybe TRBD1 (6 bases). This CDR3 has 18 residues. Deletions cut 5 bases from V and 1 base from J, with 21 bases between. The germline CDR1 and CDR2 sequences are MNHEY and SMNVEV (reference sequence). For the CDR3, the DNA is TGTGCCAGCAGTCCCCGACCCTACAGGGAGATGAGCAATCAGCCCCAGCATTTT. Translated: CASSPRPYREMSNQPQHF.

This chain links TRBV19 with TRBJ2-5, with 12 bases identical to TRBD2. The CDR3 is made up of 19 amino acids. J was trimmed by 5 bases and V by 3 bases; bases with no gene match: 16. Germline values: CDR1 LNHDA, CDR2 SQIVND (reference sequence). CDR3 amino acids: CASSIGTLASGRARETQYF. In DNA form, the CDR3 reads TGTGCCAGTAGTATCGGTACATTGGCTAGCGGGAGGGCCAGGGAGACCCAGTACTTC.

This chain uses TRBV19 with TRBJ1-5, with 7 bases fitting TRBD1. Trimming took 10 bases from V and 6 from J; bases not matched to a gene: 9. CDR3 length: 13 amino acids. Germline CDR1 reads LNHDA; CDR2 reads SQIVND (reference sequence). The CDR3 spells CAISQGLAQPQHF. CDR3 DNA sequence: TGTGCCATTTCACAGGGGTTGGCTCAGCCCCAGCATTTT.

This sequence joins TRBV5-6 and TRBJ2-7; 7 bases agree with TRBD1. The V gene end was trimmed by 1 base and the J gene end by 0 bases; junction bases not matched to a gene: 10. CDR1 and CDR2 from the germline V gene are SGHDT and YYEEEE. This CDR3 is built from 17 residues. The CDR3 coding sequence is TGTGCCAGCAGCTTGTTTTCCTCGGGGACAGCCTCCTACGAGCAGTACTTC. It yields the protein CASSLFSSGTASYEQYF.

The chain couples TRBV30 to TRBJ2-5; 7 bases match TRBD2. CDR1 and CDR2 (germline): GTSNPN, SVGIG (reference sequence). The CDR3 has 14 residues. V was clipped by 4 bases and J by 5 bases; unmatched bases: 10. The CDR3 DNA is TGTGCCTGGACTGTAACGGGAGGTTGGGAGACCCAGTACTTC. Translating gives CAWTVTGGWETQYF. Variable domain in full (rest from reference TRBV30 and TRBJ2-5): SQTIHQWPATLVQPVGSPLSLECTVEGTSNPNLYWYRQAAGRGLQLLFYSVGIGQISSEVPQNLSASRPQDRQFILSSKKLLLSDSGFYLCAWTVTGGWETQYFGPGTRLLVL.

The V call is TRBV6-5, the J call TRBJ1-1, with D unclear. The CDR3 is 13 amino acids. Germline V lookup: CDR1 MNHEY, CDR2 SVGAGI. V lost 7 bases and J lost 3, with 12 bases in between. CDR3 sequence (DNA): TGTGCCAGCACTGAGGGTATCGACACTGAAGCTTTCTTT. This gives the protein CASTEGIDTEAFF.

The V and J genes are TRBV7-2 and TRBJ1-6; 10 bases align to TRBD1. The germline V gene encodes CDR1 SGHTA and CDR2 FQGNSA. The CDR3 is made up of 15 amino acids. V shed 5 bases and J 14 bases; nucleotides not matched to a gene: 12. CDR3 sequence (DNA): TGTGCCAGCAGCCCCCGGGACAGGGGTCGAGAGGCCCTCCACTTT. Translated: CASSPRDRGREALHF.

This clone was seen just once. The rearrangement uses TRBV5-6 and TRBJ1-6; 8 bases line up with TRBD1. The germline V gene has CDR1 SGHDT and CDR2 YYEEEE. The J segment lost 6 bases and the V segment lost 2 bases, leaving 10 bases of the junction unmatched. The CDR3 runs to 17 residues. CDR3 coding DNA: TGTGCCAGCAGCTTAGGGGGGACAGGTTTGGGTAATTCACCCCTCCACTTT. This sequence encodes CASSLGGTGLGNSPLHF.

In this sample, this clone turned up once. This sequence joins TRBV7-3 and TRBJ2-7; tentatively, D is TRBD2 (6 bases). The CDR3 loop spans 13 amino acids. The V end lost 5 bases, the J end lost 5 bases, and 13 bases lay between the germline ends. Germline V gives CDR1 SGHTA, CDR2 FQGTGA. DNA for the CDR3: TGTGCCAGCAGCCCGGGGGTCCGGGACGAGCAGTACTTC. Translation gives CASSPGVRDEQYF. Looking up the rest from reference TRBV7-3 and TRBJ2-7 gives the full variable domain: GAGVSQTPSNKVTEKGKYVELRCDPISGHTALYWYRQSLGQGPEFLIYFQGTGAADDSGLPNDRFFAVRPEGSVSTLKIQRTERGDSAVYLCASSPGVRDEQYFGPGTRLTVT.

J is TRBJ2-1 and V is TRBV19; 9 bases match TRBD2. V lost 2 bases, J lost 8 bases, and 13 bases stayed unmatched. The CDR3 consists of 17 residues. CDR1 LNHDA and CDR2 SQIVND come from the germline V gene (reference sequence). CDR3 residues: CASSIMEGLATDDEQFF. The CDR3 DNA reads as TGTGCCAGTAGTATAATGGAGGGACTAGCAACTGATGATGAGCAGTTCTTC.

The CDR3 bases are TGTGCCATCAGTGTCGCGGGATCGGGGGAGACCCAGTACTTC. This sequence encodes CAISVAGSGETQYF. The V and J genes are TRBV10-3 and TRBJ2-5; possibly TRBD2 for D (6 bases). The CDR3 is made up of 14 amino acids. The V gene's germline CDR1 is ENHRY and CDR2 SYGVKD. The V and J ends lost 4 bases and 5 bases respectively, with 14 bases between them.

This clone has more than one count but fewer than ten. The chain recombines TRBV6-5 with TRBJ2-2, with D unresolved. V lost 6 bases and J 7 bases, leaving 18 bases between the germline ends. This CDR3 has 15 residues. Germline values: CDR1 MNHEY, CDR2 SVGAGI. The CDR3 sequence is CASRAGQVINGELFF. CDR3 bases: TGTGCCAGCAGGGCTGGGCAAGTGATAAACGGGGAGCTGTTTTTT.

The CDR3 here is CASSLEGASYEQYF. CDR3 sequence (DNA): TGTGCCAGCAGCCTAGAGGGGGCCTCCTACGAGCAGTACTTC. This chain links TRBV6-6 with TRBJ2-7, with TRBD1 matching over 7 bases. From germline, CDR1 is MNHNY and CDR2 SVGAGI (reference sequence). CDR3 length: 14 amino acids. The trim removed 6 bases at V and 0 bases at J, leaving 5 bases unmatched.

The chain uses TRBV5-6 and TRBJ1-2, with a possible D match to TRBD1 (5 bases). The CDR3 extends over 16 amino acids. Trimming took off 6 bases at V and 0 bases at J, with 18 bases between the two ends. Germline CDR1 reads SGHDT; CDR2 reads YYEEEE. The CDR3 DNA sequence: TGTGCCAGCATCCGTTCTAGGGGCGCCTCTAACTATGGCTACACCTTC. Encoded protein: CASIRSRGASNYGYTF.

CDR3 residues: CASSEALAGGYEQYF. CDR3 nucleotides: TGTGCCAGCAGTGAAGCACTAGCGGGAGGTTACGAGCAGTACTTC. V gene TRBV2 combines with J gene TRBJ2-7; TRBD2 aligns across 12 bases. From germline, CDR1 is SNHLY and CDR2 FYNNEI. The CDR3 has 15 amino acids. Germline trimming cut 0 bases from V and 4 bases from J; bases unmatched to any gene: 1.

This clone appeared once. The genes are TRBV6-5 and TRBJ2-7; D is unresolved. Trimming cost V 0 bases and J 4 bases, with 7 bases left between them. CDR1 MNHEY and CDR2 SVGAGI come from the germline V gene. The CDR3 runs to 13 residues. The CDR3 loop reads CASSYSVRYEQYF. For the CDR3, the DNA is TGTGCCAGCAGTTACTCGGTTCGGTACGAGCAGTACTTC.

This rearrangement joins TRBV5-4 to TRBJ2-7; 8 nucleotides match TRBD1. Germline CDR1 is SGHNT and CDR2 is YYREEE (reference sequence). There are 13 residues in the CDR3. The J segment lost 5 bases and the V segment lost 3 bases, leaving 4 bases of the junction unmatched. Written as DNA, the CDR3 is TGTGCCAGCAGCTCCACAGGGGGAGACGAGCAGTACTTC. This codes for CASSSTGGDEQYF.

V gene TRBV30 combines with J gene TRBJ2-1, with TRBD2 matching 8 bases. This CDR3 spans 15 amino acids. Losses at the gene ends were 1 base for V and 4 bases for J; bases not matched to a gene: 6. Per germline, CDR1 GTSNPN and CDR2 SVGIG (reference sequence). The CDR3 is CAWSGVTGGYNEQFF. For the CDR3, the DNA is TGTGCCTGGAGTGGGGTGACGGGGGGGTACAATGAGCAGTTCTTC.

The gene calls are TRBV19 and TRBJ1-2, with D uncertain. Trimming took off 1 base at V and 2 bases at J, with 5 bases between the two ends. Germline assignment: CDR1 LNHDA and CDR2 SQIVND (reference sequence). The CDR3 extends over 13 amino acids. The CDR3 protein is CASSIVQNYGYTF. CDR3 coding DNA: TGTGCCAGTAGTATAGTACAGAACTATGGCTACACCTTC.

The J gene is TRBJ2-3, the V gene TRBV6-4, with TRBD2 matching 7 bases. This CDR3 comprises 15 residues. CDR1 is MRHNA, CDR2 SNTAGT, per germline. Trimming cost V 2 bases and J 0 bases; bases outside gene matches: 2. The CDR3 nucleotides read TGTGCCAGCAGTGACGGGAGGGCTAGCACAGATACGCAGTATTTT. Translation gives CASSDGRASTDTQYF.

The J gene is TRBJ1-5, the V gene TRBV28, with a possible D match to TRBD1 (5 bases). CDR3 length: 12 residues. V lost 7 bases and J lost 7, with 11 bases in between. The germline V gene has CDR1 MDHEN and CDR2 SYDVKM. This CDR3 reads CASTSRGQPQHF. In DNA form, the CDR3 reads TGTGCCAGCACCTCAAGGGGACAGCCCCAGCATTTT.

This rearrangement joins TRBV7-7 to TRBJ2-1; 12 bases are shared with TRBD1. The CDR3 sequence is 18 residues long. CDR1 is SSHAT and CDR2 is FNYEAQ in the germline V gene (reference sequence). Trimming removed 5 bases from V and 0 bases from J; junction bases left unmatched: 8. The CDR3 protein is CASSLGTGGVSSYNEQFF. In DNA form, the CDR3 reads TGTGCCAGCAGCCTTGGGACAGGGGGCGTTAGCTCCTACAATGAGCAGTTCTTC.

The CDR3 nucleotides are TGTGCCAGCAGTTACTCGGAGGGCCCAGATACGCAGTATTTT. Its protein is CASSYSEGPDTQYF. The chain joins TRBV6-5 to TRBJ2-3, with D possibly matching TRBD2 (6 bases). The CDR3 runs to 14 residues. Per the germline V gene, CDR1 is MNHEY and CDR2 is SVGAGI. V lost 0 bases and J lost 4, with 8 bases in between.